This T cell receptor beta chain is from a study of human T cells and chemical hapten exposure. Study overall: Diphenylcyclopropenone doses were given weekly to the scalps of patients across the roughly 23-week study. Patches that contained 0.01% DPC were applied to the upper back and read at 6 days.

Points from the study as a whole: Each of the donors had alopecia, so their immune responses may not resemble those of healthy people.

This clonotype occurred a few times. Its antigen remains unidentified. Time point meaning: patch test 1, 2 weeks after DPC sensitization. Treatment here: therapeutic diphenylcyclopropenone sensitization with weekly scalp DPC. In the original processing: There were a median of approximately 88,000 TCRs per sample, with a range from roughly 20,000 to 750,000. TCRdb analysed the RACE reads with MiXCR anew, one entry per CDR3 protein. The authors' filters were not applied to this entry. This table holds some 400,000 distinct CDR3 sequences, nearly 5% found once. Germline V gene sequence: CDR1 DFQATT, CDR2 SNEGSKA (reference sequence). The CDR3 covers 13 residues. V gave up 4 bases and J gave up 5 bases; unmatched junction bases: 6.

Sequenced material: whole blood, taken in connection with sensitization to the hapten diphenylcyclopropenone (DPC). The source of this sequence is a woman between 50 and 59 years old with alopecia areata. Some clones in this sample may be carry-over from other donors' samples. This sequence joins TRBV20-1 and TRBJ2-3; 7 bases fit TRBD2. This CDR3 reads CSATGLVVDTQYF. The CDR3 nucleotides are TGCAGTGCTACCGGACTAGTAGTAGATACGCAGTATTTT.